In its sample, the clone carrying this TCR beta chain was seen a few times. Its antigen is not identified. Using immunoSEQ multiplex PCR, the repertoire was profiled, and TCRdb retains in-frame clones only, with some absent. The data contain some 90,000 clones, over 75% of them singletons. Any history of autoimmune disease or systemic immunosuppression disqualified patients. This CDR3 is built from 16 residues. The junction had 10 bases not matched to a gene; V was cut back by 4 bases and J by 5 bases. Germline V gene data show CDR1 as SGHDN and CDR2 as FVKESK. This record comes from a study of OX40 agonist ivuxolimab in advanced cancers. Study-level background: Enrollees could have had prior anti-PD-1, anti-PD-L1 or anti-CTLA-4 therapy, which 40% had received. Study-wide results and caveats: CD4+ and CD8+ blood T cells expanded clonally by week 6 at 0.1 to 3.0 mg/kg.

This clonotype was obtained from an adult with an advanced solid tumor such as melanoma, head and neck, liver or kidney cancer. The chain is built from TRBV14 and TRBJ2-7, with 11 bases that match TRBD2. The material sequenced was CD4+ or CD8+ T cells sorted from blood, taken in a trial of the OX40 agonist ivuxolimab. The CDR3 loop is CASSLKYSGRANEQYF. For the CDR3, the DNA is TGTGCCAGCAGCCTGAAATATAGCGGGAGGGCCAACGAGCAGTACTTC.